There are a few counts of the clone carrying this TCR beta chain. Antigen specificity is unknown. Proliferating CFSE-low MLR cells were sequenced to define alloreactive TCRbeta sequences. Measured with immunoSEQ multiplex PCR; TCRdb has only the in-frame clones, and not every one. Of 2,500 to 3,000 clones in the sample, roughly 25% were seen once. The CDR3 spans 12 residues. CDR1 and CDR2 (germline): SNHLY, FYNNEI. This specimen belongs to a study of T cell clones after liver transplantation. Study-wide background: TCRbeta sequencing after a pre-transplant mixed lymphocyte reaction identified graft-donor-reactive clones, later tracked in post-transplant blood. Tolerance: complete withdrawal held at least one year, liver enzymes staying within twice normal. Three of eight recipients were HCV-positive; others had non-autoimmune, non-viral indications. Study-wide results and limits: Graft donor-reactive T cells possibly entered the graft instead of undergoing deletion.

The V call is TRBV2, the J call TRBJ2-5, with a possible D match to TRBD2 (6 bases). The DNA end is more similar to TRBJ2-7, so the J call may be wrong. The sequence was obtained from a human patient who received a liver transplant. Some T cells could come from the graft donor. Sequencing used CD4+ T cells from PBMCs cultured with third-party cells. CDR3: CASNAGTYEQYF. CDR3 nucleotides: TGTGCCAGCAATGCGGGAACCTACGAGCAGTACTTC.